Listed here are 23 T cell receptor beta chains from one sample, sequenced in a study of untreated major depressive disorder. Antigens for these TCRs are unknown. The repertoire was sequenced with immunoSEQ multiplex PCR; TCRdb's copy has only in-frame clones and lacks some. This table has roughly 14,000 clones, roughly 91% appearing once. Study results and caveats: Compared with controls, depressed patients showed more TRBV05-01 (Vbeta 5.1) usage in CD4+ T cells.

The sequencing input was CD4+ T cells from PBMCs. Receptors originate from a man younger than 45 with major depressive disorder.

This clone showed up just once. CDR3 nucleotide sequence: TGTGCCTGGAGGGACCCCCGGGGTCTGTACGAGCAGTACTTC. This gives the protein CAWRDPRGLYEQYF. The chain is built from TRBV30 and TRBJ2-7; D may be TRBD2 (5 bases). The V gene's germline CDR1 is GTSNPN and CDR2 SVGIG (reference sequence). With 3 bases removed from V and 4 bases from J, the gap between germline ends came to 16 bases. The CDR3 consists of 14 residues.

The chain recombines TRBV7-9 with TRBJ2-7; 10 bases align to TRBD1. The CDR3 consists of 16 residues. Germline assignment: CDR1 SEHNR and CDR2 FQNEAQ (reference sequence). The V gene end was trimmed by 1 base and the J gene end by 7 bases; junction bases not matched to a gene: 10. The CDR3, as DNA: TGTGCCAGCAGCTTAGGACAGGGGGCCAGTAGGTATGAGCAGTACTTC. The encoded protein is CASSLGQGASRYEQYF. Looking up the rest from reference TRBV7-9 and TRBJ2-7 gives the full variable domain: DTGVSQNPRHKITKRGQNVTFRCDPISEHNRLYWYRQTLGQGPEFLTYFQNEAQLEKSRLLSDRFSAERPKGSFSTLEIQRTEQGDSAMYLCASSLGQGASRYEQYFGPGTRLTVT.

This chain uses TRBV11-2 with TRBJ2-1; no reliable D call. The CDR3 runs to 13 residues. V lost 3 bases and J 5 bases, leaving 8 bases between the germline ends. Germline V gives CDR1 SGHAT, CDR2 FQNNGV. The CDR3 here is CASSFELDNEQFF. CDR3 nucleotides: TGTGCCAGCAGCTTTGAGCTCGACAATGAGCAGTTCTTC.

This chain connects TRBV5-1 to TRBJ2-5, with D tentatively TRBD1 or TRBD2 (5 bases each). This CDR3 has 14 residues. With 5 bases removed from V and 5 bases from J, the gap between germline ends came to 16 bases. Germline CDR1 is SGHRS and CDR2 is YFSETQ. CDR3 sequence: CASSGRGAGETQYF. In DNA form, the CDR3 reads TGCGCCAGCAGTGGGCGAGGGGCCGGGGAGACCCAGTACTTC.

The genes are TRBV10-3 and TRBJ2-5; 10 nucleotides align to TRBD2. In germline, CDR1 is ENHRY, CDR2 SYGVKD. J gave up 1 base and V 6 bases, and 5 bases lay outside the gene matches. The CDR3 is 15 residues long. The CDR3 loop is CAIRSSGGVQETQYF. CDR3 DNA sequence: TGTGCCATCAGGTCTAGCGGGGGAGTCCAAGAGACCCAGTACTTC.

The V gene is TRBV14, the J gene TRBJ1-1; unclear D gene. Germline V gives CDR1 SGHDN, CDR2 FVKESK. CDR3 size: 14 residues. The V end lost 4 bases, the J end lost 0 bases, and 9 bases lay between the germline ends. Here the CDR3 DNA reads TGTGCCAGCAGCCTCGCAGGCATGAACACTGAAGCTTTCTTT. Residues: CASSLAGMNTEAFF.

The chain has TRBV6-6 and TRBJ2-5; a possible D gene is TRBD2 (5 bases). The CDR3 contains 15 residues. CDR1 is MNHNY, CDR2 SVGAGI, per germline (reference sequence). With 1 base removed from V and 0 bases from J, the gap between germline ends came to 9 bases. CDR3 protein: CASSYFGLNQETQYF. The DNA for the CDR3 is TGTGCCAGCAGTTACTTTGGACTGAACCAAGAGACCCAGTACTTC.

The chain carries TRBV7-9 and TRBJ2-5; D possibly corresponds to TRBD1 (6 bases). Germline lookup yields CDR1 SEHNR and CDR2 FQNEAQ (reference sequence). The V gene lost 1 base and the J gene lost 5 bases, with 11 bases spanning the gap. This CDR3 region has 14 residues. In DNA, the CDR3 is TGTGCCAGCAGCTTAGGGGGAACAGGGGAGACCCAGTACTTC. Translation: CASSLGGTGETQYF.

V usage is TRBV7-9 and J usage is TRBJ1-1; D remains ambiguous. The CDR3 consists of 11 residues. V lost 5 bases to trimming and J lost 8 bases, with 9 bases between them. Per the germline V gene, CDR1 is SEHNR and CDR2 is FQNEAQ (reference sequence). Written as DNA, the CDR3 is TGTGCCAGCAGCACCTACCGGGAAGCTTTCTTT. Its translation: CASSTYREAFF.

This sequence joins TRBV2 and TRBJ1-1; a possible D gene is TRBD1 (6 bases). Germline V CDR1 and CDR2: SNHLY, FYNNEI. V lost 10 bases to trimming and J lost 1 base, with 16 bases between them. The length of the CDR3 is 14 residues. CDR3 sequence reads: CATLLGGANTEAFF. As DNA, the CDR3 is TGTGCCACCCTTCTGGGGGGCGCGAACACTGAAGCTTTCTTT. The full variable domain, in which reference TRBV2 and TRBJ1-1 provide the parts outside the CDR3, is EPEVTQTPSHQVTQMGQEVILRCVPISNHLYFYWYRQILGQKVEFLVSFYNNEISEKSEIFDDQFSVERPDGSNFTLKIRSTKLEDSAMYFCATLLGGANTEAFFGQGTRLTVV.

The chain recombines TRBV6-6 with TRBJ1-2, with 8 bases matching TRBD1. V was pared by 7 bases and J by 7 bases, with 5 bases of the junction left unmatched. Germline assignment: CDR1 MNHNY and CDR2 SVGAGI (reference sequence). The CDR3 spans 12 residues. The CDR3 protein is CASKTGEGGYTF. The CDR3 nucleotides are TGTGCCAGCAAGACAGGGGAGGGTGGCTACACCTTC.

The V gene is TRBV2, the J gene TRBJ2-7; possible D gene TRBD1, 5 bases. CDR3 length equals 13 residues. Per the germline V gene, CDR1 is SNHLY and CDR2 is FYNNEI. Trimming cost V 1 base and J 5 bases, with 9 bases left between them. CDR3 DNA sequence: TGTGCCAGCAGTGAAGGGGGCATCCACGAGCAGTACTTC. It encodes CASSEGGIHEQYF.

V and J are TRBV6-6 and TRBJ1-6, with TRBD1 matching 7 bases. The CDR3 runs to 16 residues. CDR1 and CDR2 (germline): MNHNY, SVGAGI (reference sequence). After removal of 4 bases from V and 9 bases from J, the junction contained 12 bases not matched to a gene. The CDR3 DNA sequence: TGTGCCAGCAGTTCCCGATCCCAAGGGGGCAGTTCACCCCTCCACTTT. Protein product: CASSSRSQGGSSPLHF.

The V and J genes are TRBV30 and TRBJ1-2, with no clear D. The germline CDR1 and CDR2 sequences are GTSNPN and SVGIG (reference sequence). With 0 bases removed from V and 7 bases from J, the gap between germline ends came to 9 bases. The CDR3 extends over 12 amino acids. CDR3 amino acids: CAWSVVGSGYTF. The CDR3, as DNA: TGTGCCTGGAGTGTGGTGGGATCTGGCTACACCTTC.

V and J are TRBV7-9 and TRBJ2-3; D remains ambiguous. Germline CDR1 and CDR2: SEHNR and FQNEAQ (reference sequence). Trimming pared 2 bases from V and 14 bases from J, leaving 14 bases between. This CDR3 is 12 amino acids long. CDR3 sequence: CASSLTVSSPYF. The CDR3 coding sequence is TGTGCCAGCAGCTTAACCGTCTCTAGTCCGTATTTT. Based on the CDR3 plus reference TRBV7-9 and TRBJ2-3, the full variable domain is DTGVSQNPRHKITKRGQNVTFRCDPISEHNRLYWYRQTLGQGPEFLTYFQNEAQLEKSRLLSDRFSAERPKGSFSTLEIQRTEQGDSAMYLCASSLTVSSPYFGPGTRLTVL.

The chain links TRBV11-2 to TRBJ1-1; D is uncertain. The CDR3 totals 14 residues. V lost 0 bases and J 6 bases, leaving 11 bases between the germline ends. The germline V gene encodes CDR1 SGHAT and CDR2 FQNNGV. This CDR3 is CASSLERGGAEAFF. CDR3 DNA: TGTGCCAGCAGCTTAGAGCGGGGTGGCGCTGAAGCTTTCTTT.

The V gene is TRBV6-5, the J gene TRBJ2-7, with D perhaps matching TRBD1 (7 bases). The CDR3 runs 13 residues. The germline CDR1 and CDR2 sequences are MNHEY and SVGAGI. V shed 2 bases and J shed 6 bases, with 11 bases lying between them. CDR3 sequence: CASSYDREAEQYF. DNA for the CDR3: TGTGCCAGCAGTTACGACAGGGAGGCCGAGCAGTACTTC.

The chain couples TRBV9 to TRBJ2-1, with D possibly matching TRBD2 (5 bases). From germline, CDR1 is SGDLS and CDR2 YYNGEE. The CDR3 spans 13 residues. V dropped 0 bases and J dropped 14 bases, with 15 bases sitting between them. The CDR3 DNA reads TGTGCCAGCAGCGTAGTGGCAGGTGCTAGCAAGTTCTTC. Translation gives CASSVVAGASKFF.

The chain has TRBV5-4 and TRBJ2-1, with 8 bases lining up with TRBD2. The CDR3 is 15 amino acids. Trimming cost V 4 bases and J 5 bases; bases outside gene matches: 8. Per germline, CDR1 SGHNT and CDR2 YYREEE (reference sequence). The CDR3 loop is CASSVERGQNNEQFF. CDR3 nucleotides: TGTGCCAGCAGCGTGGAGCGGGGGCAGAACAATGAGCAGTTCTTC.

This clone was observed once. The chain's CDR3 is CASRNNRGAGELFF. Written as DNA, the CDR3 is TGTGCCAGCAGGAACAACAGGGGAGCCGGGGAGCTGTTTTTT. The V and J genes are TRBV2 and TRBJ2-2; 7 bases are a match to TRBD1. This CDR3 contains 14 residues. Germline lookup yields CDR1 SNHLY and CDR2 FYNNEI. V gave up 6 bases and J gave up 6 bases; unmatched junction bases: 7.

This clone was found once. This chain links TRBV10-3 with TRBJ1-2, with a weak D call TRBD1 (6 bases). This CDR3 is built from 17 residues. The V gene lost 2 bases and the J gene lost 0 bases, with 16 bases spanning the gap. Germline V lookup: CDR1 ENHRY, CDR2 SYGVKD. CDR3 residues: CAISEPVGGGSNYGYTF. Written as DNA, the CDR3 is TGTGCCATCAGTGAGCCCGTGGGGGGGGGCTCTAACTATGGCTACACCTTC.

The chain is built from TRBV28 and TRBJ1-5; a weak D match, TRBD1 (6 bases). The ends were cut back, 6 bases at V and 4 bases at J, with 19 bases in the middle. Germline V gene lookup returns CDR1 MDHEN and CDR2 SYDVKM. The CDR3 length is 16 residues. Here the CDR3 DNA reads TGTGCCAGCAGGTCCCCCCGGGACGGACAGAATCAGCCCCAGCATTTT. Translation gives CASRSPRDGQNQPQHF.

This clone came up once. This chain connects TRBV7-8 to TRBJ1-4; D is possibly TRBD1 (6 bases). The CDR3 length is 15 residues. Trimming stripped 3 bases from V and 4 bases from J, with 12 bases between. CDR1 is SGHVS and CDR2 is FQNEAQ in the germline V gene. This chain's CDR3 is CASSFRGGYNEKLFF. The CDR3 nucleotides read TGTGCCAGCAGCTTCCGAGGGGGTTATAATGAAAAACTGTTTTTT.